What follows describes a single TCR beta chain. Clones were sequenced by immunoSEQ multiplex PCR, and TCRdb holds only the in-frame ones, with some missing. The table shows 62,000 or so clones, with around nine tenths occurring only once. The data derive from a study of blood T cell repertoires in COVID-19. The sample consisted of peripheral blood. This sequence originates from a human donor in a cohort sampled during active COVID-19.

The CDR3 bases are TGTGCCAGCAGCGATACGACAGTAGGGGCTTTCTTT. As protein: CASSDTTVGAFF. The rearrangement uses TRBV28 and TRBJ1-1; D is perhaps TRBD1 (5 bases). This CDR3 region has 12 residues. Trimming pared 6 bases from V and 11 bases from J, leaving 16 bases between. CDR1 and CDR2 (germline): MDHEN, SYDVKM.